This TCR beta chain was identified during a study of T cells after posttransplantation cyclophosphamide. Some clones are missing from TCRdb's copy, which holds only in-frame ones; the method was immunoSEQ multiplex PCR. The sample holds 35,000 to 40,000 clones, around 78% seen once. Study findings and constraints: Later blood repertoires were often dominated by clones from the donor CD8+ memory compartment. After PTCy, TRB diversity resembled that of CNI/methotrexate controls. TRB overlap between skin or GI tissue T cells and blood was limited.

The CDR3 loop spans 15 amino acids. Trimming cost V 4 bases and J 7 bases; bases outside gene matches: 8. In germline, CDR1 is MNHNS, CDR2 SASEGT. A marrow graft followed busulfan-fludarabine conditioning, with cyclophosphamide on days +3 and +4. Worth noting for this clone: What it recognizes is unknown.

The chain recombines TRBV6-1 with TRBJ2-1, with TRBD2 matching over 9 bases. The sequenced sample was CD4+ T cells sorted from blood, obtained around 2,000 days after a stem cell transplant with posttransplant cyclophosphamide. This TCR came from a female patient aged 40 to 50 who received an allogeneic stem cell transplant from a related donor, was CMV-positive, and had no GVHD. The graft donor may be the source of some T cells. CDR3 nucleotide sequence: TGTGCCAGCAGTGTATTAGCGGGGGTAACAAATGAGCAGTTCTTC. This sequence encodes CASSVLAGVTNEQFF.